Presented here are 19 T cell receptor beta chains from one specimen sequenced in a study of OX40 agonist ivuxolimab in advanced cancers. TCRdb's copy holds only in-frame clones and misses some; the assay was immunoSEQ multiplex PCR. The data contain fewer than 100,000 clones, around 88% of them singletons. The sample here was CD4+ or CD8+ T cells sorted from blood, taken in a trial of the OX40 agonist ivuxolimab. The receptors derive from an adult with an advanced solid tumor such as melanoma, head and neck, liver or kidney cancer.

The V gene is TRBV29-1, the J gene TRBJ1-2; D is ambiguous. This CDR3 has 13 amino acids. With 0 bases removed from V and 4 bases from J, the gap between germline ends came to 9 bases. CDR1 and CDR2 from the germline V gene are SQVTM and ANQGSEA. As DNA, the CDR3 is TGCAGCGTTGAAGATGGAAGGGTCTATGGCTACACCTTC. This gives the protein CSVEDGRVYGYTF.

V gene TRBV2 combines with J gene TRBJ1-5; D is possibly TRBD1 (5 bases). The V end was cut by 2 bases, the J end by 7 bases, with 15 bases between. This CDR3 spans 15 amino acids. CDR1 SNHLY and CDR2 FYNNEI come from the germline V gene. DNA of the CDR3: TGTGCCAGCAGTGAAAATAGTGCAGGGAACCAGCCCCAGCATTTT. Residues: CASSENSAGNQPQHF.

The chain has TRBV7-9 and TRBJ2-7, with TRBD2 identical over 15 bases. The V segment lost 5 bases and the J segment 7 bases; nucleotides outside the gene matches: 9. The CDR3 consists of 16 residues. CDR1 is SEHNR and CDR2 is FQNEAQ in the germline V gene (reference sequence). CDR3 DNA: TGTGCCAGCAGCCCAAGGACTAGCGGGGGGGCCGTAGAGCAGTACTTC. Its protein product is CASSPRTSGGAVEQYF.

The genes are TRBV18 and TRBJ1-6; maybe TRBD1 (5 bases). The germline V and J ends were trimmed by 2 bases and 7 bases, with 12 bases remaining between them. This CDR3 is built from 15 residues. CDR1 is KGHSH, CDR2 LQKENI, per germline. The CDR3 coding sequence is TGTGCCAGCTCACCAAACCAGGGATGGAATTCACCCCTCCACTTT. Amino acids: CASSPNQGWNSPLHF.

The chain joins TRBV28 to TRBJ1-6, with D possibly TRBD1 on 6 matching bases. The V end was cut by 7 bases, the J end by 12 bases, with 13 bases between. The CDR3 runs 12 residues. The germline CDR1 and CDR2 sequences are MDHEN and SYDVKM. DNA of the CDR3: TGTGCCAGCAACAGCCAGGGGTTACCCCTCCACTTT. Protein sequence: CASNSQGLPLHF.

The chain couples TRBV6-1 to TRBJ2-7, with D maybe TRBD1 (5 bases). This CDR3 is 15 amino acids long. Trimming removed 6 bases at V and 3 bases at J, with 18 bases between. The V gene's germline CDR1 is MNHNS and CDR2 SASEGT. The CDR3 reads CASRTQDKPNYEQYF. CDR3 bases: TGTGCCAGCAGGACCCAGGACAAGCCAAACTACGAGCAGTACTTC.

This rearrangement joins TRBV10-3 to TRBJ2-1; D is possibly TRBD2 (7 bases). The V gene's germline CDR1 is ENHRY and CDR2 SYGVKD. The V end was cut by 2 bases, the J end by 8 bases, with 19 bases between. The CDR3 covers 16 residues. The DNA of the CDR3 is TGTGCCATCAGTGAGGTTTCCGGTGGGGGGGCCTATGAGCAGTTCTTC. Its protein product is CAISEVSGGGAYEQFF.

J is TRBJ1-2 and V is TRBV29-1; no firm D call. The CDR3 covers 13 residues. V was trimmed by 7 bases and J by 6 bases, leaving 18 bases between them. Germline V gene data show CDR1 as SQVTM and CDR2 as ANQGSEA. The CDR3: CSAGTPGPNGYTF. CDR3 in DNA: TGCAGCGCGGGAACCCCTGGCCCCAATGGCTACACCTTC.

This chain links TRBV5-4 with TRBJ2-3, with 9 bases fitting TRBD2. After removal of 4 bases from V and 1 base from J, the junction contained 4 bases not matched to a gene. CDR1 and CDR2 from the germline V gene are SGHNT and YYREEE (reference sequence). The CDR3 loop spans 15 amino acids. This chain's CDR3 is CASSTASGGTDTQYF. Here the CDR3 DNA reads TGTGCCAGCAGCACAGCTAGCGGGGGCACAGATACGCAGTATTTT.

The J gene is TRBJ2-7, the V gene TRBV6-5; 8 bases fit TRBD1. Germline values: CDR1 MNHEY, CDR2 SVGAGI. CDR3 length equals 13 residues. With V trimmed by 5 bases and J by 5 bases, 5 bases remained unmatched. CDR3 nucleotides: TGTGCCAGCAGTCGGACAGGGTCCCACGAGCAGTACTTC. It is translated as CASSRTGSHEQYF.

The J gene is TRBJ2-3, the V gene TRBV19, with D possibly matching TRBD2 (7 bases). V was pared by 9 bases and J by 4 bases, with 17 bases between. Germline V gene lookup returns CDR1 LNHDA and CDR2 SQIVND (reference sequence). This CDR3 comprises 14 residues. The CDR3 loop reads CASSSGGGPDTQYF. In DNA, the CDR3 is TGTGCCAGCTCAAGTGGGGGGGGGCCAGATACGCAGTATTTT.

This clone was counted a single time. This CDR3 is CASSLFAGTDTQYF. CDR3 nucleotide sequence: TGTGCCAGCAGCTTGTTCGCGGGCACAGATACGCAGTATTTT. This sequence joins TRBV5-4 and TRBJ2-3; unclear D gene. The V gene's germline CDR1 is SGHNT and CDR2 YYREEE (reference sequence). This CDR3 contains 14 residues. Trimming removed 1 base from V and 1 base from J, with 7 bases in between.

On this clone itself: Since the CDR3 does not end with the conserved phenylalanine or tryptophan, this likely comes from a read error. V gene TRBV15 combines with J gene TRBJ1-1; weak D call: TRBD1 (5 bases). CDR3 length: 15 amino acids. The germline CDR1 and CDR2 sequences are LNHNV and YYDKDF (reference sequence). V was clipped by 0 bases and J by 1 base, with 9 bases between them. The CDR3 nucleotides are TGTGCCACCAGCAGAGATCGGGACGGGAACACTGAAGCTTTCCTT. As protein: CATSRDRDGNTEAFL.

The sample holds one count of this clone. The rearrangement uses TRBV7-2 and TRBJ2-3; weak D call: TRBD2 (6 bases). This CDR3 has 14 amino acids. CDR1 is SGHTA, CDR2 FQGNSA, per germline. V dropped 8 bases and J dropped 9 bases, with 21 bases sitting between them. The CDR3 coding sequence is TGTGCCAGCTTAGGCCCCCAGGAGGGGTACACGCAGTATTTT. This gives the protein CASLGPQEGYTQYF.

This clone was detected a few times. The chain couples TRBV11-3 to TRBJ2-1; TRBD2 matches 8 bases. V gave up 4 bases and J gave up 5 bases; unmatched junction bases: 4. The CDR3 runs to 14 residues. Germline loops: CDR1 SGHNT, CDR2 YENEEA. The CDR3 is CASSSGGPDNEQFF. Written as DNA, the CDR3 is TGTGCCAGCAGCTCGGGGGGGCCAGACAATGAGCAGTTCTTC.

The CDR3 region is CASRKQGDTGELFF. CDR3 DNA sequence: TGTGCCAGCCGCAAACAGGGAGACACCGGGGAGCTGTTTTTT. The V and J genes are TRBV6-5 and TRBJ2-2, with D possibly being TRBD1 (6 bases). The germline CDR1 and CDR2 sequences are MNHEY and SVGAGI. V lost 8 bases and J lost 3, with 13 bases in between. The CDR3 runs 14 residues.

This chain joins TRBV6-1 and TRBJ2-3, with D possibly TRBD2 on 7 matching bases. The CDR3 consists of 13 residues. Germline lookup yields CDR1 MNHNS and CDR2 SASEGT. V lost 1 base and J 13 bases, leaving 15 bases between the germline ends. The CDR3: CASSEDRGGIKYF. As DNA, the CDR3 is TGTGCCAGCAGTGAAGATAGGGGGGGCATAAAGTATTTT.

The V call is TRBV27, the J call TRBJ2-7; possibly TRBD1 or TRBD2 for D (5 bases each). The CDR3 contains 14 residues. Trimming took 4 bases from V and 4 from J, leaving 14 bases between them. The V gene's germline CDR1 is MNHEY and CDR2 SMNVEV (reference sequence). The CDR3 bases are TGTGCCAGCAGTTCCCGGGACGGGGCGTACGAGCAGTACTTC. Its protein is CASSSRDGAYEQYF.

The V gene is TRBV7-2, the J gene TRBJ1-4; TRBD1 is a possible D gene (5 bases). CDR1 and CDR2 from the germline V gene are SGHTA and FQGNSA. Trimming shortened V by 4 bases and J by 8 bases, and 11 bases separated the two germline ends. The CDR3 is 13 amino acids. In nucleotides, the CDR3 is TGTGCCAGCAGCTATCATGGGGGGGAAAAACTGTTTTTT. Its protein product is CASSYHGGEKLFF. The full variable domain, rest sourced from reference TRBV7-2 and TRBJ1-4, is GAGVSQSPSNKVTEKGKDVELRCDPISGHTALYWYRQSLGQGLEFLIYFQGNSAPDKSGLPSDRFSAERTGGSVSTLTIQRTQQEDSAVYLCASSYHGGEKLFFGSGTQLSVL.